This T cell receptor (beta chain) was observed in a study of T-cell memory formation after mild COVID-19 (dated by TCRdb to the early 2020s). Regarding the complete study: TCR sequence clusters from the two donors were found to be largely donor specific. The cohort comprised two young, previously healthy adult volunteers, one female and one male. T-cell clones expanding and contracting after mild COVID-19 in a couple of donors were tracked by longitudinal TCRalpha and TCRbeta repertoire sequencing.

TCRdb shows the sequencer as Illumina NovaSeq 6000. TCRalpha and TCRbeta cDNA libraries were built by 5'RACE with constant-segment primers, adding sample barcodes and unique molecular identifiers. Trizol reagent was used to extract RNA from every sample. The libraries were amplified in two PCR steps, and the second step added a second sample barcode and Illumina TruSeq adapters. Sequencing of libraries was performed on an Illumina NovaSeq with 2 x 150 bp paired-end reads. For the original study's pipeline: Reads were demultiplexed and collapsed into UMI-guided consensus sequences with migec v1.2.7. Using mixcr v2.1.11, UMI consensuses were aligned to TRA and TRB V and J templates and then assembled into clonotypes. Clonotypes were classified as expanded or contracted when called significant by both edgeR and NoisET, with noise models trained on biological replicates. For edgeR calls, the thresholds were a false discovery rate-adjusted p below 0.01 and a log2 fold-change of 1. As an exploratory analysis of dynamics, max-normalized trajectories of the 1000 most abundant clonotypes were examined with PCA combined with hierarchical clustering. Separately sequenced CD4+ and CD8+ repertoires were used to assign a CD4 or CD8 phenotype to each responding clone. TCRdb reanalyzed the raw reads on its own, using fastp at Q25 for trimming and MiXCR for clone calling, and kept in-frame beta chains. Entries that share a CDR3 protein sequence are merged under the most common genes and DNA. What appears here as the V and J calls and clone size reflects TCRdb's work, not the paper's. The sample table holds more than 150,000 distinct CDR3 sequences, of which about a fifth were seen once. The ten largest account for approximately 4% of the sample.

V ends up 1 base short and J 3 bases short, with an unmatched junction base count of 8. The CDR3, cysteine through phenylalanine, is 17 amino acids long. Only CDR3 DNA remains: 51 bases, in frame from the first base. CDR1 and CDR2 were assigned from the germline V gene as SGHVS and FNYEAQ. This clonotype has a handful of counts. It lacks a known antigen. Base qualities are not provided; no much larger clone lies one nucleotide away. Ficoll-Paque density gradient centrifugation was used to isolate PBMCs. Paper-wide results and their limitations: SARS-CoV-2 specificity was not confirmed for the second-wave clones peaking on day 37. Contracting CD4+ clones were found mainly in CM and EM memory subsets, while CD8+ clones were enriched in EMRA. From day 15 to 85, contracting clones showed balanced CD4/CD8 phenotypes, whereas a second wave of clones that expanded from day 15 to 37 leaned towards CD4+. Only a couple of mild cases were covered by the study, and larger cohorts that include severe cases with pre-infection samples were considered necessary. Some responding clones were detected in pre-infection memory, which suggested that pre-existing cross-reactive memory T cells had joined the SARS-CoV-2 response.

This receptor was obtained from a man aged 18-30 years who had mild COVID-19 (a few samples of this study predate the infection). The sample titles of this study are shuffled in the database, so cell type and time point are left out; the donor was told from shared clones. The sample taken for sequencing was PBMCs or a T cell subset sorted from them (not recorded which). The chain is assembled from TRBV7-6 and TRBJ2-5, with 10 bases aligning to TRBD2. The sequenced DNA is TGTGCCAGCAGCTTAGATCTCTGGACTAGCGGAAAAGAGACCCAGTACTTC. This is translated as CASSLDLWTSGKETQYF.